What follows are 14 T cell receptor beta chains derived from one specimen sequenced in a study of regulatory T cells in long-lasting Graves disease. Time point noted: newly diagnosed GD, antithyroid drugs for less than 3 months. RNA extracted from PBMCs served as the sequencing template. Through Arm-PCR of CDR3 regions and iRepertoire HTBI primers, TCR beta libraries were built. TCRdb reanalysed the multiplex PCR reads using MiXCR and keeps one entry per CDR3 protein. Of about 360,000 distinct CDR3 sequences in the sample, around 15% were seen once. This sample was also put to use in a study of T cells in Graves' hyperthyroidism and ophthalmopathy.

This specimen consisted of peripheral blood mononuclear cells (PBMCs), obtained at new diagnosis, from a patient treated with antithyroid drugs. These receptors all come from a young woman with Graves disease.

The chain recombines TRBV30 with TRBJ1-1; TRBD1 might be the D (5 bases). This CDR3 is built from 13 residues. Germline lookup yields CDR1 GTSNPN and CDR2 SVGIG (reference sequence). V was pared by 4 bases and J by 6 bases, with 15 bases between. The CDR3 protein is CAWKVRAGAEAFF. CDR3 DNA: TGTGCCTGGAAAGTAAGGGCGGGGGCTGAAGCTTTCTTT.

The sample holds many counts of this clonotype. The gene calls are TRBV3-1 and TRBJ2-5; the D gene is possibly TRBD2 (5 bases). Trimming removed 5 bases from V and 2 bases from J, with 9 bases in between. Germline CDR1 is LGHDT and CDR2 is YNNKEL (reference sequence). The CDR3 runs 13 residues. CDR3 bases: TGTGCCAGCAGCACCGGGGAACAAGAGACCCAGTACTTC. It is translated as CASSTGEQETQYF.

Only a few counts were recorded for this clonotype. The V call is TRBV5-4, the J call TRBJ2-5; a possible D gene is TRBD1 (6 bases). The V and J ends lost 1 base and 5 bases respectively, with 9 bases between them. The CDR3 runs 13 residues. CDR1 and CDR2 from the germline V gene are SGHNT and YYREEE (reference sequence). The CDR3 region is CASSLNREETQYF. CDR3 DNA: TGTGCCAGCAGCTTGAACAGGGAGGAGACCCAGTACTTC.

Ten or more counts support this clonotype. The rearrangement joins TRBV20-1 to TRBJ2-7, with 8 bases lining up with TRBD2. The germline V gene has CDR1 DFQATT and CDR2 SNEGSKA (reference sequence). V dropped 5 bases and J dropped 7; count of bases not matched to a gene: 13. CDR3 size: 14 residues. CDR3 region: CSAPRERGSREQYF. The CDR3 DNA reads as TGCAGTGCTCCCAGGGAGCGGGGGTCTAGGGAGCAGTACTTC.

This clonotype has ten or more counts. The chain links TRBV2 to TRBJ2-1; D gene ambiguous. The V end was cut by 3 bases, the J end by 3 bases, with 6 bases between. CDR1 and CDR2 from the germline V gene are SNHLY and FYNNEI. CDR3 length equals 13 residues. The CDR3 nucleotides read TGTGCCAGCAGTGACCCCAGCTACAATGAGCAGTTCTTC. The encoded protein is CASSDPSYNEQFF.

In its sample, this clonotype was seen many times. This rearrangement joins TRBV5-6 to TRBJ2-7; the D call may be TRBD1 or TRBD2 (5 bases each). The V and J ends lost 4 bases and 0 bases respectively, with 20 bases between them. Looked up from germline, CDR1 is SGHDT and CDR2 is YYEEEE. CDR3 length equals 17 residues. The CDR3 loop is CASSATTPGPASYEQYF. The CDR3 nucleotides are TGTGCCAGCAGCGCAACCACCCCGGGGCCAGCCTCCTACGAGCAGTACTTC.

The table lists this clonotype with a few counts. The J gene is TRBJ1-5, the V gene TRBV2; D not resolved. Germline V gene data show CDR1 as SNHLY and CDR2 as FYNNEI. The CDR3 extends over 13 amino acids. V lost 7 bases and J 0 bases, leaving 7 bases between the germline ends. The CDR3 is CASNGDSNQPQHF. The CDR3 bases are TGTGCCAGCAACGGCGATAGCAATCAGCCCCAGCATTTT.

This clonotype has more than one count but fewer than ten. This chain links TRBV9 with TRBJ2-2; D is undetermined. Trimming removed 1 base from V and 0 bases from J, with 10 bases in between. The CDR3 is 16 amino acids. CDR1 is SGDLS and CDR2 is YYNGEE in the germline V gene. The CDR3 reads CASSVTPAANTGELFF. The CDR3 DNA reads TGTGCCAGCAGCGTAACTCCAGCCGCGAACACCGGGGAGCTGTTTTTT.

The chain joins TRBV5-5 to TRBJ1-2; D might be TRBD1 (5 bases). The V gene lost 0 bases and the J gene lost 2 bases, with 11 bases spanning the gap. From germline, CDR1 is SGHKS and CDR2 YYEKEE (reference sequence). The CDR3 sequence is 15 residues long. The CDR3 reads CASSLDWGNNYGYTF. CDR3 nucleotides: TGTGCCAGCAGCTTGGACTGGGGGAACAACTATGGCTACACCTTC. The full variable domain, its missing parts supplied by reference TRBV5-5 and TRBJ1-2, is DAGVTQSPTHLIKTRGQQVTLRCSPISGHKSVSWYQQVLGQGPQFIFQYYEKEERGRGNFPDRFSARQFPNYSSELNVNALLLGDSALYLCASSLDWGNNYGYTFGSGTRLTVV.

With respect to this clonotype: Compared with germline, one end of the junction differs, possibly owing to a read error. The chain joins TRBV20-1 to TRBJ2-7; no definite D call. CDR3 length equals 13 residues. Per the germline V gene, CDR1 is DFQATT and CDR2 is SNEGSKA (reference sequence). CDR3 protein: CSASTPSAYEPYF. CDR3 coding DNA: TGCAGTGCCTCAACTCCGAGCGCCTACGAGCCGTACTTC.

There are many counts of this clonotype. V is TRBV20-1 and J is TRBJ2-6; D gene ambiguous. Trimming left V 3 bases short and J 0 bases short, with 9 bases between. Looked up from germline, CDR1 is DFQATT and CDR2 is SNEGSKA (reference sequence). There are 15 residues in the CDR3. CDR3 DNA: TGCAGTGCTAGCGGCAGACACTCTGGGGCCAACGTCCTGACTTTC. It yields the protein CSASGRHSGANVLTF.

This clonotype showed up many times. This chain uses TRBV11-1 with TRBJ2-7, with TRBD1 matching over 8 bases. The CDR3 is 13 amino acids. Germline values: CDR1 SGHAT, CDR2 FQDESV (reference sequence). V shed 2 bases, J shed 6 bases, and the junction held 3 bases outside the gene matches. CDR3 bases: TGTGCCAGCAGCTTACGCACAGGGGGCGAGCAGTACTTC. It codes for CASSLRTGGEQYF.

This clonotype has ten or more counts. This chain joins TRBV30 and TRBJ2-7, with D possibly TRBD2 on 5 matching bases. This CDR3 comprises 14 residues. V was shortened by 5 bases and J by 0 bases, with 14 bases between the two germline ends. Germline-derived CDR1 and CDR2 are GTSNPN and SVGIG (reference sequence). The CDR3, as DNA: TGTGCCTGGGACTCGGGGAGCGGCTCCTACGAGCAGTACTTC. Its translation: CAWDSGSGSYEQYF.

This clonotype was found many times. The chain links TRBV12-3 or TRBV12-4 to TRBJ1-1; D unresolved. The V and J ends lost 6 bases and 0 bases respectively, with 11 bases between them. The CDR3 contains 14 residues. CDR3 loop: CASSPDPMNTEAFF. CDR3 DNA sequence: TGTGCCAGCAGCCCGGACCCTATGAACACTGAAGCTTTCTTT.